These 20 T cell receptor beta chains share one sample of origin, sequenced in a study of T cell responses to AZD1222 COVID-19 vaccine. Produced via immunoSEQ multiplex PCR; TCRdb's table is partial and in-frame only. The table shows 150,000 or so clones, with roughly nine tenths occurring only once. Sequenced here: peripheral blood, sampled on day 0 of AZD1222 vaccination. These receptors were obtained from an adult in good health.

The CDR3 sequence: CASSLNLGYEQYF. The CDR3 DNA reads as TGTGCCAGCAGCTTAAATTTGGGTTACGAGCAGTACTTC. The V and J genes are TRBV7-2 and TRBJ2-7; D not certain. Germline CDR1 SGHTA, CDR2 FQGNSA. There are 13 residues in the CDR3. Deletions cut 2 bases from V and 4 bases from J, with 9 bases between.

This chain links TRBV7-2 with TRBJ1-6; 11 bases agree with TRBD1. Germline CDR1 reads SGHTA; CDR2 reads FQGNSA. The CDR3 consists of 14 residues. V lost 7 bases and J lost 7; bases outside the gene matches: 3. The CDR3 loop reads CASNRDRGNSPLHF. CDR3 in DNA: TGTGCCAGCAACCGGGACAGGGGGAATTCACCCCTCCACTTT.

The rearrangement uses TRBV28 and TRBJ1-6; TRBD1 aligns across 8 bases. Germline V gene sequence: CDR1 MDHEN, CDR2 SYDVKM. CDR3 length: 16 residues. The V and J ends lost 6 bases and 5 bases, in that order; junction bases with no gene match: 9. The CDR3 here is CASRPPQGANNSPLHF. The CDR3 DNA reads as TGTGCCAGCAGGCCTCCTCAGGGGGCTAATAATTCACCCCTCCACTTT. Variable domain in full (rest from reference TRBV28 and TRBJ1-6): DVKVTQSSRYLVKRTGEKVFLECVQDMDHENMFWYRQDPGLGLRLIYFSYDVKMKEKGDIPEGYSVSREKKERFSLILESASTNQTSMYLCASRPPQGANNSPLHFGNGTRLTVT.

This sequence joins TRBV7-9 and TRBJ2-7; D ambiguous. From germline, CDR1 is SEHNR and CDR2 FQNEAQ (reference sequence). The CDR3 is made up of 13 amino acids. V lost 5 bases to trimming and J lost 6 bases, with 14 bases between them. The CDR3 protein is CASSQESMGEQYF. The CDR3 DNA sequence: TGTGCCAGCAGCCAAGAGTCAATGGGCGAGCAGTACTTC.

This CDR3 reads CASSRETVATNEKLFF. DNA of the CDR3: TGCGCCAGCAGCCGCGAGACTGTGGCAACTAATGAAAAACTGTTTTTT. This chain connects TRBV5-1 to TRBJ1-4; D unclear. This CDR3 region has 16 residues. Germline loops: CDR1 SGHRS, CDR2 YFSETQ. The V end was cut by 4 bases, the J end by 0 bases, with 13 bases between.

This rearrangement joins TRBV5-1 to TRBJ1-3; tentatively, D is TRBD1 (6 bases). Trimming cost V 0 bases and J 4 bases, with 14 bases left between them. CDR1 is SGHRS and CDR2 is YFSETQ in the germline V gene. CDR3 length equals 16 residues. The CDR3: CASSLDSGAQGNTIYF. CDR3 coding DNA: TGCGCCAGCAGCTTGGATTCGGGGGCGCAAGGAAACACCATATATTTT.

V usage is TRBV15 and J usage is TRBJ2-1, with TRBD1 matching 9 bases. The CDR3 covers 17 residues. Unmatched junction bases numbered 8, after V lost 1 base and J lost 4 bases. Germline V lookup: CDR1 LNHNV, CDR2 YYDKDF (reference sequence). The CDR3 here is CATSRGGPGQGYNEQFF. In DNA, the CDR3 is TGTGCCACCAGCAGAGGGGGTCCGGGACAGGGATACAATGAGCAGTTCTTC.

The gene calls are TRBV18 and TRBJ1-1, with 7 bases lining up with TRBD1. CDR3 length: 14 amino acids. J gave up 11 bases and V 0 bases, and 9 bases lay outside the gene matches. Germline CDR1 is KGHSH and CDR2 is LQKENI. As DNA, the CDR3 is TGTGCCAGCTCACCACCGTGGACAGGCGCGGGTGCTTTCTTT. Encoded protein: CASSPPWTGAGAFF.

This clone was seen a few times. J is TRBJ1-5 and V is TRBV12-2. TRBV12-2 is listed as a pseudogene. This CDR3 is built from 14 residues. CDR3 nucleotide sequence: TGTGCAAGTCGCTTAAGCTTTACCAATCAGCCCCAGCATTTT. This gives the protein CASRLSFTNQPQHF.

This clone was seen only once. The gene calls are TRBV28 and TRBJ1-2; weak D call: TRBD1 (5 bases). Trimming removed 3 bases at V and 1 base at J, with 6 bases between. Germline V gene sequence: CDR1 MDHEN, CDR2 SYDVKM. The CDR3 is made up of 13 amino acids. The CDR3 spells CASSFQGNYGYTF. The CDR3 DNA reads TGTGCCAGCAGTTTTCAGGGTAACTATGGCTACACCTTC.

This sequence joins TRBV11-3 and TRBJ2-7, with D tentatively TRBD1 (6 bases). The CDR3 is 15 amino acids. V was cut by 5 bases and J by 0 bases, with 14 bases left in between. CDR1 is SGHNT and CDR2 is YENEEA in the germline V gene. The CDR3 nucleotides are TGTGCCAGCAGCGAGGGGGTCAAATCCTCCTACGAGCAGTACTTC. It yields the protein CASSEGVKSSYEQYF.

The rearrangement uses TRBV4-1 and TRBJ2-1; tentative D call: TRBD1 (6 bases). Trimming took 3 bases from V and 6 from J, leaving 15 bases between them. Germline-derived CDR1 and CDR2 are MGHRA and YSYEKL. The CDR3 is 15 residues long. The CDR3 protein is CASSHPGQRINEQFF. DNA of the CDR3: TGCGCCAGCAGCCATCCCGGACAGAGGATCAATGAGCAGTTCTTC.

In DNA form, the CDR3 reads TGCGCCAGCAGCCAAGTGGGCCCAAGAGCTCGGGGGGAGCAGTACTTC. Amino acid sequence: CASSQVGPRARGEQYF. J is TRBJ2-7 and V is TRBV4-1; possibly TRBD2 for D (6 bases). Germline loops: CDR1 MGHRA, CDR2 YSYEKL. Trimming took 1 base from V and 7 from J, leaving 20 bases between them. CDR3 size: 16 residues.

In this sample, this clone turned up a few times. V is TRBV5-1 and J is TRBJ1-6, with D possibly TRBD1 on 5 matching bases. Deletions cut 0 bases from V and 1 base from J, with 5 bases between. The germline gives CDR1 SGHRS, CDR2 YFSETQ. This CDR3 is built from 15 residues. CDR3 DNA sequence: TGCGCCAGCAGCTTGGGACAGTCCTATAATTCACCCCTCCACTTT. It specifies CASSLGQSYNSPLHF.

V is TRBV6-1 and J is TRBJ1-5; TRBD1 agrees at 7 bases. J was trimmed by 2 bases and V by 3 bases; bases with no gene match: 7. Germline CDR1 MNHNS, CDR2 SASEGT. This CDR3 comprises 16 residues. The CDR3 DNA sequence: TGTGCCAGCAGTGAGTCAGGGGGAGCTGGCAATCAGCCCCAGCATTTT. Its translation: CASSESGGAGNQPQHF.

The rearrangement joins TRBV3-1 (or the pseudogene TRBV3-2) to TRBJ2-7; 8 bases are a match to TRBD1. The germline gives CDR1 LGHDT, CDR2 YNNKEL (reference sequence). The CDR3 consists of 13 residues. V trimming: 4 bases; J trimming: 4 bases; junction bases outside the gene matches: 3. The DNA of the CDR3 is TGTGCCAGCAGCCCGACAGGGGCGTACGAGCAGTACTTC. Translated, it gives CASSPTGAYEQYF.

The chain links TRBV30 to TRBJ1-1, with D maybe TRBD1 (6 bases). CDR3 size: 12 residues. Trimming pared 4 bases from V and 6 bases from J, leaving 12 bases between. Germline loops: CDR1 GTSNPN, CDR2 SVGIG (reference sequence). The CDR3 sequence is CAWTPQGSEAFF. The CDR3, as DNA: TGTGCCTGGACTCCACAGGGCTCTGAAGCTTTCTTT.

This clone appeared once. The CDR3 loop reads CASSLGGPRTQYF. The CDR3 DNA sequence: TGTGCCAGCAGCTTAGGGGGCCCCAGGACCCAGTACTTC. The rearrangement joins TRBV11-2 to TRBJ2-5; perhaps TRBD1 as D (5 bases). Trimming cost V 1 base and J 7 bases, with 10 bases left between them. The CDR3 is made up of 13 amino acids. Germline values: CDR1 SGHAT, CDR2 FQNNGV.

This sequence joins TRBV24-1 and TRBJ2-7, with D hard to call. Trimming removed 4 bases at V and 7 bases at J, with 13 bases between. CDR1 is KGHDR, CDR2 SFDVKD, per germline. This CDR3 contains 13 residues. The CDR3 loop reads CATSEYSTGEQYF. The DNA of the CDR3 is TGTGCCACCAGTGAATACAGCACGGGTGAGCAGTACTTC.

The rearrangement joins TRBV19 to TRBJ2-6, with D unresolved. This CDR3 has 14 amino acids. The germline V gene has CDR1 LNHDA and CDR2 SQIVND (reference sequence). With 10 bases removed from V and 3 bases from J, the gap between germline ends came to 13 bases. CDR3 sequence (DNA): TGTGCCACCCTCCGCCTCGGTGGGGCCAACGTCCTGACTTTC. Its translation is CATLRLGGANVLTF.